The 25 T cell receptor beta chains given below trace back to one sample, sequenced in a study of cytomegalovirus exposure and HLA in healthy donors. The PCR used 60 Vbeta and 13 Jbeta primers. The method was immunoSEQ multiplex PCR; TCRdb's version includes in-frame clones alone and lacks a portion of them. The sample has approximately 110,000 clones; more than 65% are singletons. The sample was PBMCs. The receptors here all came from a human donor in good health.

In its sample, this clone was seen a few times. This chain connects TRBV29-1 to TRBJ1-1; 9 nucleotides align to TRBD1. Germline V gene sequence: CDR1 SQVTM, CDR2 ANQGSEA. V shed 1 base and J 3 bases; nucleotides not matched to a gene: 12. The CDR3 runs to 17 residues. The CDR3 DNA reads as TGCAGCGTTGAAGCCGTCGAGGACAGGGGTACTTACACTGAAGCTTTCTTT. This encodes CSVEAVEDRGTYTEAFF.

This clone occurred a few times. In nucleotides, the CDR3 is TGTGCCAGCAGAAAGGATAGCGGGAGTCAGAATGAGCAGTTCTTC. Amino acids: CASRKDSGSQNEQFF. V usage is TRBV2 and J usage is TRBJ2-1, with TRBD2 matching over 9 bases. The germline V gene has CDR1 SNHLY and CDR2 FYNNEI. V dropped 6 bases and J dropped 7; count of bases not matched to a gene: 10. This CDR3 has 15 amino acids. Full variable domain (rest looked up from reference TRBV2 and TRBJ2-1): EPEVTQTPSHQVTQMGQEVILRCVPISNHLYFYWYRQILGQKVEFLVSFYNNEISEKSEIFDDQFSVERPDGSNFTLKIRSTKLEDSAMYFCASRKDSGSQNEQFFGPGTRLTVL.

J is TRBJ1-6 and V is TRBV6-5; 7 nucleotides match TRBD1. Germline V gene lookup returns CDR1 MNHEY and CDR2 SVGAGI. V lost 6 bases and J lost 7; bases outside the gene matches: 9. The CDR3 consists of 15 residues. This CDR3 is CASRSPGQLNSPLHF. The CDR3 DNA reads TGTGCCAGCAGGTCCCCGGGACAGCTGAATTCACCCCTCCACTTT.

The CDR3 coding sequence is TGTGCCAGCAGCTCAGCGGTTGAGCAGTTCTTC. Translated, it gives CASSSAVEQFF. The chain employs TRBV11-3 and TRBJ2-1; weak D call: TRBD2 (5 bases). With 4 bases removed from V and 9 bases from J, the gap between germline ends came to 7 bases. CDR1 SGHNT and CDR2 YENEEA come from the germline V gene. This CDR3 region has 11 residues.

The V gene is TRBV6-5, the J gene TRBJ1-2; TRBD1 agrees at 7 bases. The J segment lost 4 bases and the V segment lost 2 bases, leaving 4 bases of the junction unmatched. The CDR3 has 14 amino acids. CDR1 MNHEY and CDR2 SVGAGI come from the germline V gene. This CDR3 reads CASSYNRDSYGYTF. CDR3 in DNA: TGTGCCAGCAGTTACAATCGGGACAGCTATGGCTACACCTTC.

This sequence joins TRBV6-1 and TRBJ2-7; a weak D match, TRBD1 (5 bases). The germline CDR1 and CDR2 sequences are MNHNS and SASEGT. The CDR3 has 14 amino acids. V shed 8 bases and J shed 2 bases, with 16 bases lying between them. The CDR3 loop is CASDPGDSPYEQYF. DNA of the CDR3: TGTGCCAGCGACCCCGGAGACAGTCCCTACGAGCAGTACTTC.

The CDR3 DNA sequence: TGTGCCAGCAGGACAGGGGGCTTGGGCTACACCTTC. Protein: CASRTGGLGYTF. The chain uses TRBV6-6 and TRBJ1-2; 10 positions agree with TRBD1. CDR3 length: 12 residues. The trim removed 6 bases at V and 8 bases at J, leaving 3 bases unmatched. Germline CDR1 MNHNY, CDR2 SVGAGI (reference sequence).

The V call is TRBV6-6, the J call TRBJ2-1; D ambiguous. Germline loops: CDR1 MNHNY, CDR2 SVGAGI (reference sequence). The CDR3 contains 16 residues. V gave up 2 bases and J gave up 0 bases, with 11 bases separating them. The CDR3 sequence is CASSYEAKSSYNEQFF. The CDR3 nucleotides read TGTGCCAGCAGTTACGAAGCGAAGAGCTCCTACAATGAGCAGTTCTTC.

The CDR3 region is CASSQDQGAGADTQYF. The CDR3 DNA reads as TGCGCCAGCAGCCAAGATCAAGGGGCGGGGGCAGATACGCAGTATTTT. The rearrangement links TRBV4-1 to TRBJ2-3; 7 bases are shared with TRBD2. Germline-derived CDR1 and CDR2 are MGHRA and YSYEKL. The CDR3 is made up of 16 amino acids. V lost 0 bases and J lost 4; bases outside the gene matches: 7.

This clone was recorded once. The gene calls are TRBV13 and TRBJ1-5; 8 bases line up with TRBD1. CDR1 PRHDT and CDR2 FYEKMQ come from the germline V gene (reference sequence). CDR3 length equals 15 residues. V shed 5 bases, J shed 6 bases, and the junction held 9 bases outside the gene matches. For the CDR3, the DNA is TGTGCCAGCAGCCAAGGGCCGACAGGGGTTCAGCCCCAGCATTTT. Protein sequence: CASSQGPTGVQPQHF.

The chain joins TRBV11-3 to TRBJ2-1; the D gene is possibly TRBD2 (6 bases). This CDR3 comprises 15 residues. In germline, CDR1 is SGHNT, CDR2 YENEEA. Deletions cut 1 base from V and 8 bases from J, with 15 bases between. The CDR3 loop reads CASSLGRGGSYEQFF. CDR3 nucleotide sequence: TGTGCCAGCAGCTTAGGCCGGGGAGGTAGTTATGAGCAGTTCTTC. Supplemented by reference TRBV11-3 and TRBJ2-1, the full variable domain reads EAGVVQSPRYKIIEKKQPVAFWCNPISGHNTLYWYLQNLGQGPELLIRYENEEAVDDSQLPKDRFSAERLKGVDSTLKIQPAELGDSAVYLCASSLGRGGSYEQFFGPGTRLTVL.

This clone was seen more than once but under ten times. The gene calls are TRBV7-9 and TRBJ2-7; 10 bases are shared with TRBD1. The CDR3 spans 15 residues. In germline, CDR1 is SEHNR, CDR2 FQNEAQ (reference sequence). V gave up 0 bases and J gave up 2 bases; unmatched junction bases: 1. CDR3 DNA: TGTGCCAGCAGCTTAGCCGGGACAGGGGCCTACGAGCAGTACTTC. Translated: CASSLAGTGAYEQYF. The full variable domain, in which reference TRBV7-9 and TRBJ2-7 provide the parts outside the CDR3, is DTGVSQNPRHKITKRGQNVTFRCDPISEHNRLYWYRQTLGQGPEFLTYFQNEAQLEKSRLLSDRFSAERPKGSFSTLEIQRTEQGDSAMYLCASSLAGTGAYEQYFGPGTRLTVT.

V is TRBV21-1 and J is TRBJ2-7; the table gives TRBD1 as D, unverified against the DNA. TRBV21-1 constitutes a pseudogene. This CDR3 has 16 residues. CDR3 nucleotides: TGTGCCAGCAGCAAAGAAGGGACAGGGTTATCCTACGAGCAGTACTTC. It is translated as CASSKEGTGLSYEQYF.

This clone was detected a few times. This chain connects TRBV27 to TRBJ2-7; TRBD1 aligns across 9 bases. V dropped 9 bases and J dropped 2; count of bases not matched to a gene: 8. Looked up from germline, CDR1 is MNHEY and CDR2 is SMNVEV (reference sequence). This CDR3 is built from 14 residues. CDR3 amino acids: CASTRGQGPYEQYF. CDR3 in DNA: TGTGCCAGTACCAGGGGACAGGGCCCCTACGAGCAGTACTTC.

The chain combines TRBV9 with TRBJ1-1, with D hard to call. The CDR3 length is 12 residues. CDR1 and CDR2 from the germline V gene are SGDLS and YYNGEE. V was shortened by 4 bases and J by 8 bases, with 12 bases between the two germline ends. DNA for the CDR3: TGTGCCAGCAGCCCGCACGGCGGCGAAGCTTTCTTT. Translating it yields CASSPHGGEAFF.

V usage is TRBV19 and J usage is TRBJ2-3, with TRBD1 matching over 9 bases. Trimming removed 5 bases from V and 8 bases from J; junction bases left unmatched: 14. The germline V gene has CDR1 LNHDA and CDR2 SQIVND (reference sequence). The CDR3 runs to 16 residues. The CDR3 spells CASSQPGQGSLATQYF. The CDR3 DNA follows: TGTGCCAGTAGTCAGCCGGGACAGGGATCCTTGGCTACGCAGTATTTT.

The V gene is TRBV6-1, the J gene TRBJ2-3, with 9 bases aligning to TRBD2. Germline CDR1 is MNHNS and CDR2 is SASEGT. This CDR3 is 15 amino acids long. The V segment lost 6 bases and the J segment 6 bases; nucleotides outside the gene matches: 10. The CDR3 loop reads CASSASGANLDTQYF. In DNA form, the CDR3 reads TGTGCCAGCAGCGCTAGCGGGGCGAATCTCGATACGCAGTATTTT.

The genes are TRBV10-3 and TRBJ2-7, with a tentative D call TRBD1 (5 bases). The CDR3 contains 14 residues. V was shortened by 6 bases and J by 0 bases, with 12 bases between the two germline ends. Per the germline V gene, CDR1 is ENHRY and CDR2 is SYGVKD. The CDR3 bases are TGTGCCATCAGGTCAGGGATGCCCTCCTACGAGCAGTACTTC. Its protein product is CAIRSGMPSYEQYF.

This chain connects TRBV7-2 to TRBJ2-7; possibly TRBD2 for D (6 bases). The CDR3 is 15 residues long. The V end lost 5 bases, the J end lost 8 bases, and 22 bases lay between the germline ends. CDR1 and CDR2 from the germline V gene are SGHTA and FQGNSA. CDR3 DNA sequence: TGTGCCAGCAGCAAACAACTAGCCGAGTTCTCCCAGCAGTACTTC. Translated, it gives CASSKQLAEFSQQYF. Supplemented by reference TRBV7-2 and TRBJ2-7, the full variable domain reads GAGVSQSPSNKVTEKGKDVELRCDPISGHTALYWYRQSLGQGLEFLIYFQGNSAPDKSGLPSDRFSAERTGGSVSTLTIQRTQQEDSAVYLCASSKQLAEFSQQYFGPGTRLTVT.

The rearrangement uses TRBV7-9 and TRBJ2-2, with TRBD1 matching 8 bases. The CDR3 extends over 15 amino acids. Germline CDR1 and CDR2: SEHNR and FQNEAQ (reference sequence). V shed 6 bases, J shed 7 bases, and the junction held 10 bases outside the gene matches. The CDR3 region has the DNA TGTGCCAGCAGGGGACGTACAGGGGGGAACGGGGAGCTGTTTTTT. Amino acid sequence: CASRGRTGGNGELFF.

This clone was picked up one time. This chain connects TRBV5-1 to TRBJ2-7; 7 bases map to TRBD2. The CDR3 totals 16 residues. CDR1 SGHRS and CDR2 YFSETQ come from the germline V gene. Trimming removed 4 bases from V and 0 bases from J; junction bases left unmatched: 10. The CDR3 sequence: CASSPGGMGVSYEQYF. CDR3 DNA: TGCGCCAGCAGCCCGGGAGGAATGGGAGTCTCCTACGAGCAGTACTTC.

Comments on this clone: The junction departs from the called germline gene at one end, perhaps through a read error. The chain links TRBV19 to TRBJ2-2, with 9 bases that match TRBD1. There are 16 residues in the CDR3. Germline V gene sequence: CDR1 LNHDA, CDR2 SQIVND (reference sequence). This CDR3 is CASSIGTGYNTGELFF. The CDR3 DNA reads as TGTGCCAGTAGCATAGGGACAGGGTATAACACCGGGGAGCTGTTTTTT.

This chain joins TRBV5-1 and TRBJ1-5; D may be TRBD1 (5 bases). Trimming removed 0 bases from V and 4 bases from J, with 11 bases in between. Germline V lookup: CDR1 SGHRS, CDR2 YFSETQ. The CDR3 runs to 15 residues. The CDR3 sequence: CASSLGGEGNQPQHF. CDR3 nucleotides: TGCGCCAGCAGCTTGGGGGGGGAGGGAAATCAGCCCCAGCATTTT.

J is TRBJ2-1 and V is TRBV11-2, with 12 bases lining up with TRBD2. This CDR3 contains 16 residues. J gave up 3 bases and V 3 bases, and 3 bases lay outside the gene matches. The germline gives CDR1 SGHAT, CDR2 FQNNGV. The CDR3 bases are TGTGCCAGCAGCTTGACTAGCGGGAGTAACTACAATGAGCAGTTCTTC. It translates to CASSLTSGSNYNEQFF.

CDR3 DNA sequence: TGCGCCAGCAGCTTGGAACAGGCCGGTGAAAAACTGTTTTTT. It is translated as CASSLEQAGEKLFF. This rearrangement joins TRBV5-1 to TRBJ1-4, with D possibly matching TRBD1 (5 bases). Deletions cut 0 bases from V and 7 bases from J, with 10 bases between. CDR3 length: 14 residues. The V gene's germline CDR1 is SGHRS and CDR2 YFSETQ.